The rows below give T cell receptor beta chains drawn from one sample of a study of cytomegalovirus exposure and HLA in healthy donors. Data came from immunoSEQ multiplex PCR; TCRdb stores just in-frame clones and leaves some out. In the table there are around 200,000 clones, 80% to 90% of which are singletons. The sample was PBMCs. The origin of the receptors is a girl aged 2-15 years in good health and CMV-seropositive. Both conserved end residues are part of each CDR3. The order of the fields is V gene, clone size, D gene, J gene, CDR3 protein, CDR3 DNA. A D gene is named only where the DNA matches it firmly. Only part of the rows carry a size: once, few, many, or a class if the clone is expanded.

v_call: TRBV2
clone_size: few
d_call: -
j_call: TRBJ1-1
cdr3_aa: CASSDRRSGTEAFF
cdr3_nt: TGTGCCAGCAGTGACCGGAGGTCGGGCACTGAAGCTTTCTTT

v_call: TRBV7-2
clone_size: -
d_call: -
j_call: TRBJ2-5
cdr3_aa: CASSFRLGSGGPQETQYF
cdr3_nt: TGTGCCAGCAGCTTCAGGCTAGGGTCAGGGGGGCCCCAAGAGACCCAGTACTTC

v_call: TRBV6-1
clone_size: -
d_call: TRBD1
j_call: TRBJ1-3
cdr3_aa: CASSGGTGVGGNTIYF
cdr3_nt: TGTGCCAGCAGTGGGGGGACAGGGGTGGGTGGAAACACCATATATTTT

v_call: TRBV4-2
clone_size: few
d_call: -
j_call: TRBJ1-1
cdr3_aa: CASSQDDGWNTEAFF
cdr3_nt: TGTGCCAGCAGCCAAGATGACGGGTGGAACACTGAAGCTTTCTTT

v_call: TRBV2
clone_size: -
d_call: -
j_call: TRBJ1-1
cdr3_aa: CASSADRNTEAFF
cdr3_nt: TGTGCCAGCAGTGCGGACAGAAACACTGAAGCTTTCTTT

v_call: TRBV4-1
clone_size: -
d_call: -
j_call: TRBJ1-1
cdr3_aa: CASSSRQERWATEAFF
cdr3_nt: TGCGCCAGCAGCTCACGACAGGAGCGCTGGGCCACTGAAGCTTTCTTT

v_call: TRBV7-8
clone_size: -
d_call: TRBD2
j_call: TRBJ2-3
cdr3_aa: CASSLASTSASRSSTDTQYF
cdr3_nt: TGTGCCAGCAGCTTAGCGTCAACTAGCGCCTCAAGATCTAGCACAGATACGCAGTATTTT

v_call: TRBV10-3
clone_size: -
d_call: TRBD1
j_call: TRBJ2-3
cdr3_aa: CAIAGGGDTQYF
cdr3_nt: TGTGCCATCGCAGGGGGCGGGGATACGCAGTATTTT

v_call: TRBV29-1
clone_size: -
d_call: TRBD1
j_call: TRBJ1-1
cdr3_aa: CSGGTANTEAFF
cdr3_nt: TGCAGCGGGGGGACAGCCAACACTGAAGCTTTCTTT

v_call: TRBV10-3
clone_size: -
d_call: -
j_call: TRBJ1-3
cdr3_aa: CAMGRTRQGSSGNTIYF
cdr3_nt: TGTGCCATGGGGCGAACTCGGCAGGGAAGCTCTGGAAACACCATATATTTT

v_call: TRBV4-1
clone_size: -
d_call: -
j_call: TRBJ1-5
cdr3_aa: CASSLFGLAGDQPQHF
cdr3_nt: TGCGCCAGCAGCCTTTTCGGCCTAGCGGGGGATCAGCCCCAGCATTTT

v_call: TRBV5-1
clone_size: -
d_call: TRBD1
j_call: TRBJ2-7
cdr3_aa: CASTLGPGQLSAF
cdr3_nt: TGCGCCAGCACCCTGGGGCCGGGACAGCTATCCGCCTTC

v_call: TRBV19
clone_size: -
d_call: TRBD1
j_call: TRBJ1-6
cdr3_aa: CATKEQGPDNSPLHF
cdr3_nt: TGTGCCACCAAAGAACAGGGGCCCGATAATTCACCCCTCCACTTT

v_call: TRBV6-6
clone_size: -
d_call: -
j_call: TRBJ1-2
cdr3_aa: CASSYDGEGLGNGYTF
cdr3_nt: TGTGCCAGCAGTTACGATGGGGAGGGGCTAGGGAATGGCTACACCTTC

v_call: TRBV13
clone_size: -
d_call: -
j_call: TRBJ2-7
cdr3_aa: CASSPVSSYEQYF
cdr3_nt: TGTGCCAGCAGCCCGGTAAGCTCCTACGAGCAGTACTTC

v_call: TRBV29-1
clone_size: -
d_call: -
j_call: TRBJ1-1
cdr3_aa: CSVVRGEAFF
cdr3_nt: TGCAGCGTTGTAAGGGGCGAAGCTTTCTTT

v_call: TRBV11-1
clone_size: few
d_call: TRBD2
j_call: TRBJ2-5
cdr3_aa: CASSPRGLAAQETQYF
cdr3_nt: TGTGCCAGCAGCCCCCGAGGACTAGCGGCCCAAGAGACCCAGTACTTC